Given below is one T cell receptor beta chain in context. No cognate antigen has been identified for it. No much larger clonotype is one base removed from it; base qualities were not supplied. The cohort comprised several hundred healthy bone marrow donors. Cohort members were all nominally healthy when sampled, although unrecorded immune exposures were likely present. The donor was CMV seronegative and was included in the group of around 320 seronegative cohort members. A peripheral blood sample was provided by each donor, and peripheral blood mononuclear cells were used for TCR beta sequencing. The Qiagen DNeasy Blood Extraction Kit was used to extract genomic DNA from the blood cell samples. The record originates from a study of cytomegalovirus exposure and HLA in healthy donors (dated by TCRdb to the late 2010s). Some background on the complete study: An earlier analysis of some 600 of the donors reported roughly 300 Gb of sequence data and 90 million to 120 million unique TCR beta sequences obtained from about 200 million T cells. Besides the first cohort of 500 to 700 subjects, a separate validation cohort made up of around 120 different subjects was used. To predict cytomegalovirus infection status, the study brought together high-throughput TCR immunosequencing, statistical association of individual TCRs with disease status, and machine learning. In a later analysis, previously published TCR beta repertoires from about 640 donors were re-analyzed and high-resolution HLA genotyping was added so that TCR occurrence patterns could be studied. The aim of the study was to test whether cataloging public T cell receptors could identify signatures of past pathogen exposure. An earlier analysis of several hundred of the donors applied high-throughput TCR beta sequencing to assess whether each TCR beta V gene segment acted as functional or pseudogenic. Every discovery cohort repertoire had been produced on one sequencing platform. Among 300 to 500 genotyped donors of the cohort, an average of roughly 230,000 unique TCR beta nucleotide sequences was sequenced per donor, of which 15% to 20% were non-productive. The study used immunosequencing to profile the T cell repertoires of approximately 650 subjects and linked those repertoires to cytomegalovirus serostatus. Four to six DR-DQ haplotypes were handled as single units for association and clustering because linkage in the cohort was strong. Donor age, sex, ethnicity and CMV serostatus were compiled alongside the repertoire data. Typing coverage varied by locus: about 620-640 donors for A, B, C, DRB1 and DQB1; under 550 for DQA1; 606 for DPA1; 450 to 480 for DPB1. A later genetic analysis used genome-wide SNP genotypes for about 65% of the roughly 670 donors, treating that subset as a discovery cohort. Of the roughly 410 genotyped donors, 81% were placed in the genetic ancestry cluster associated with self-reported Caucasian donors. In the later analysis, no new phenotypic data were used to find candidate immune exposures; instead, reliance was placed on TCR beta sequences and their occurrence across donors. Roughly 300 gigabases of sequencing data and 78 million or so unique TCR sequences were included in an early release covering 550 to 650 HLA-typed donors. Both class I and class II loci were covered by HLA typing, at four-digit resolution.

From the cysteine up to the phenylalanine, the CDR3 has a length of 14 residues. The retained sequence is limited to the CDR3, 42 bases, with the frame set at the first base. Germline trimming: 3 bases from V, 2 bases from J; junction bases outside gene matches: 3. CDR1 SGDLS and CDR2 YYNGEE are derived from the germline V gene. Libraries were made using the immunoSEQ multiplex PCR assay. For the multiplex PCR, a mixture combining 60 forward primers for TCR Vbeta segments and 13 reverse primers for TCR Jbeta segments was used. A multiplex PCR assay on genomic DNA amplified the CDR3 region of rearranged TCR beta genes. On the Illumina HiSeq System, the amplified TCR beta libraries were sequenced as 87-base-pair reads. From the authors' description of their analysis: A later analysis tallied some 79 million unique TCR beta chains across the approximately 670 repertoires, and some 10 million of those chains were shared by two or more donors. A nearest-neighbor algorithm error-corrected the raw reads and collapsed the reads into unique sequences, merging closely related sequences to remove PCR and sequencing errors. CDR3 sequences were aligned to IMGT reference sequences to assign V, D and J gene segments. For a sequence to be retained, a match of at least six nucleotides was required to both a V gene segment and a J gene segment. Rearrangements were classified as productive when the CDR3 lacked stop codons and remained in frame with V and J, and all other rearrangements were classified as non-productive. CDR3 was defined according to IMGT convention as the region running from the second conserved V-encoded cysteine to the conserved J-encoded phenylalanine. The earlier analysis of 587 of the donors excluded sequences that lacked an unambiguous match to a single V gene segment. An earlier analysis of roughly 590 of the donors called V segments functional above 56.7% productive rearrangements and segregating when the between-donor standard deviation exceeded 5%. A statistical classification framework was built to diagnose cytomegalovirus status from the catalog of TCR beta chain sequences. A later analysis assigned V and J genes by comparing TCR nucleotide sequences with IMGT/GENE-DB human TR gene sequences. The TCRdist pipeline was used in a later analysis to assign CDR3 sequences and most-parsimonious VDJ recombination scenarios. In a later analysis, every TCR beta chain was defined by the combination of its CDR3 amino acid sequence and its V-gene family, and reads without a unique V-gene family were dropped. As a way to deal with suspected cross-contamination and a sequencing artifact, a later analysis dropped hundreds of nucleotide sequences that were highly shared and had low generation probability. In a later analysis, a clonal expansion index for each public chain was calculated from normalized within-repertoire ranks of inferred template counts. A later analysis computed generation probabilities with a VDJ recombination model fitted to out-of-frame rearrangements, and checked the results against IGoR. Hypergeometric tests were used in a later analysis to score TCR-TCR, TCR-HLA and TCR-CMV co-occurrence, with a repertoire-size bias correction applied to the TCR pairs. To estimate false discovery rates, a later analysis permuted the HLA or CMV assignments 20 times. In a later analysis, co-occurring TCRs were grouped with DBSCAN, and TCRdist sequence similarity was added when clustering was performed within HLA-allele-positive subsets. Co-occurrence clustering excluded repertoires with fewer than 30,000 or more than 120,000 public chains, plus five with anomalous nucleotide sharing. TCRdb re-hosts the immuneACCESS table, in-frame sequences only. Its copies lack some clones; in the studies checked, an unresolved V gene accounts for under half of them, and the cause for the rest is not known. The V and J calls and clone size are taken from that table; D and trimming were inferred from the DNA. The sample data list about 200,000 clones, and approximately 80% of these were observed just once. The top ten clones comprise roughly 0.7% of the sample.

What the authors observed across the whole study: In a later genetic analysis, a missense DCLRE1C variant was associated with V-gene and J-gene trimming of TCR beta chains, and the association was replicated in an independent cohort. A further reported finding was that TCR beta sequences accurately predicted the HLA-A and HLA-B alleles for most subjects in the first cohort. Because HLA typing was missing for some donors at each locus, association tests included only the typed subset. In a later analysis, HLA-associated TCR beta chains were found to be more clonally expanded and to have lower generation probabilities than equally common non-associated chains. The classifier was reported to diagnose cytomegalovirus status with high specificity and sensitivity in both the original and validation cohorts. The sequencing pipeline was judged likely to have produced a cluster of highly shared sequence variants as a technical artifact. When HLA alleles, especially DR and DQ, strongly co-occurred, attributing TCR associations to individual alleles was difficult. Some IMGT-functional V segments, including TRBV6-2 and TRBV6-3, could not be told apart with the 87-base-pair reads, so those segments were excluded. The earlier analysis of a few hundred of the donors excluded some 15 rarely observed V segments, including chromosome 9 orphons, because counts were too low. It was suggested by the authors that the approach could potentially be generalized to other disease states and immunological phenotypes. Several of the top co-occurrence clusters appeared to be linked to parvovirus B19, influenza, CMV and Epstein-Barr virus, according to a later analysis. While some public TCRs were present in many individuals, most TCR sequences turned up only very rarely across donors. Linkage disequilibrium might explain the correlated functional status among segregating V segments, but an unknown experimental factor could not be excluded. In a later analysis, most CMV-associated TCR beta chains were found to appear HLA-restricted, with HLA associations seemingly driven largely by CMV exposure. A total of 150 or so TCR beta chains were listed by the study as associated with cytomegalovirus. An earlier analysis of some 590 of the donors showed that most TCR beta V segments appeared in productive rearrangements either about 87% or about 30% of the time, which broadly matched IMGT annotations. Three of the identified cytomegalovirus-associated TCR beta chains were confirmed in vitro to be specific for cytomegalovirus antigens. Only TCR beta chains were sequenced in this cohort, and the absence of alpha or paired-chain data limited detectable features. According to a later genetic analysis, donors in an Asian-associated ancestry cluster had fewer N-insertions in productive TCRs than the approximately 700-donor mean. A later analysis associated some 17,000 TCR beta sequences with specific HLA alleles at a false discovery rate of 0.05. A later analysis found that TCR association rates varied across HLA loci, with DRB1 alleles showing the most associated TCRs and HLA-C alleles the fewest. For the cohort, immune exposure information was limited to CMV serostatus. Sequencing depth was assumed to be roughly uniform across donors in the presence/absence analyses, though that assumption may not hold.

The TCR was taken from a boy younger than 10 in good health and CMV-seronegative. The specimen was PBMCs. Recombination connected TRBV9 to TRBJ2-3, and 7 junctional nucleotides match TRBD2. The CDR3 protein: CASSEGDYTDTQYF. The DNA reads as follows: TGTGCCAGCAGCGAAGGGGACTACACAGATACGCAGTATTTT.